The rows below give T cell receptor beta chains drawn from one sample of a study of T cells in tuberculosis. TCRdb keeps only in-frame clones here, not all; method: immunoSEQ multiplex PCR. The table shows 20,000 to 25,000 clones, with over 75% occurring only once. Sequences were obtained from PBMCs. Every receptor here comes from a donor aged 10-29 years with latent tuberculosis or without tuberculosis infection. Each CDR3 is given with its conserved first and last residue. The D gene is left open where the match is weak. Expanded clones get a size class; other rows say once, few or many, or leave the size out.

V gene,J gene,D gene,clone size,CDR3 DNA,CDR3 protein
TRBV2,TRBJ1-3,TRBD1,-,TGTGCCAGCAGTCAACAGGGGGCAAGAGGAAACACCATATATTTT,CASSQQGARGNTIYF
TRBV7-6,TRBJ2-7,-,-,TGTGCCAGCAGCTCGAAAGAGTCCTACGAGCAGTACTTC,CASSSKESYEQYF
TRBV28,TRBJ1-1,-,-,TGTGCCAGCACCTTCCGGATGGCGGGCCTTGGTGAAGCTTTCTTT,CASTFRMAGLGEAFF
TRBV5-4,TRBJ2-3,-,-,TGTGCCAGTAGCTCATCCGTGAGCTCAGGGACAGATACGCAGTATTTT,CASSSSVSSGTDTQYF
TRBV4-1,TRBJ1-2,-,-,TGCGCCAGCAGCCCCAACCCCCTAGGCCGTCGGGGCTACACCTTC,CASSPNPLGRRGYTF
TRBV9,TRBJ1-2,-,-,TGTGCCAGCAGCGTAGAGGGCAGGGTTGGGTATGGCTACACCTTC,CASSVEGRVGYGYTF
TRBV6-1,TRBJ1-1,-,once,TGTGCCAGCATCACTGATGGGGGGAATGAAGCTTTCTTT,CASITDGGNEAFF
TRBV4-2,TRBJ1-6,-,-,TGTGCCAGCAGCCAAGAACTCCCTTTGACACCCCTCCACTTT,CASSQELPLTPLHF
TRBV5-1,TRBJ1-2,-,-,TGCGCCAGCAGCTCCCCGGGAGAAAACTATGGCTACACCTTC,CASSSPGENYGYTF
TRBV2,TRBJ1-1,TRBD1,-,TGTGCCAGCCGAGGACAGGCGAACACTGAAGCTTTCTTT,CASRGQANTEAFF
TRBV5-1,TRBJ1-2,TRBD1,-,TGCGCCAGCAGCTTGGGACAGGGGGCTAACTATGGCTACACCTTC,CASSLGQGANYGYTF
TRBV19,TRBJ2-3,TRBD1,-,TGTGCCAGTAGCAGGGCAGCGATACAGGGGTACAACACAGATACGCAGTATTTT,CASSRAAIQGYNTDTQYF
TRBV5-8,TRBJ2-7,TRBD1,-,TGTGCCAGCAGCCATCTAGCGCGGACAGGGGTTTCCTACGAGCAGTACTTC,CASSHLARTGVSYEQYF